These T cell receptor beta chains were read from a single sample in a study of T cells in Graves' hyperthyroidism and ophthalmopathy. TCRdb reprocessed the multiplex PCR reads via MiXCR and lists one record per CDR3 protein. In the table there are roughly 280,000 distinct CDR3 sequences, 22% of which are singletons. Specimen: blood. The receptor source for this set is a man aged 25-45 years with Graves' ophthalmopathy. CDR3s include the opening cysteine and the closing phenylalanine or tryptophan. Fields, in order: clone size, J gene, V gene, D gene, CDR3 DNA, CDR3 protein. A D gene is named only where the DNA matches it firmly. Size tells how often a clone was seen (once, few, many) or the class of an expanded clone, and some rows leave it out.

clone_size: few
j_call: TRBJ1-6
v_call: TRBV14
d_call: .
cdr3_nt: TGTGCCAGCAGCCAAGTCGAGAGTTCACCCCTCCACTTT
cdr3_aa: CASSQVESSPLHF

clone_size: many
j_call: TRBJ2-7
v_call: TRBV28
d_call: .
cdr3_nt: TGTGCCAGCACACAAGCCGGGGAGGAGCAGTACTTC
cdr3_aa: CASTQAGEEQYF

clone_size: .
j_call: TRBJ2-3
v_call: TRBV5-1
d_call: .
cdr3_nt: TGCGCCAGCAGCCCCCCGGGGGGCCGGAGCACAGATACGCAGTATTTT
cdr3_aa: CASSPPGGRSTDTQYF

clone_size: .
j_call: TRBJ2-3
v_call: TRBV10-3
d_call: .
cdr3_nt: TGTGCCATCAGGGATGAAGCCACAGATACGCAGTATTTT
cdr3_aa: CAIRDEATDTQYF

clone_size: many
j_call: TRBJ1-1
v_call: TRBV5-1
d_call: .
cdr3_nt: TGCGCCAGCAGCTTGGGGGGCGCGGACACTGAAGCTTTCTTT
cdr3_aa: CASSLGGADTEAFF

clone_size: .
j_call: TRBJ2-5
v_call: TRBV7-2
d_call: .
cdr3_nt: TGTGCCAGCAGCCGGCGGGCCTGGGAGACCCAGTACTTC
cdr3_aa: CASSRRAWETQYF

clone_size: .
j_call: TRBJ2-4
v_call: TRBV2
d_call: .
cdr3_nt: TGTGCCAGCAGTGGGCGGTCAAGGGGGATTCAGTACTTC
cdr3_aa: CASSGRSRGIQYF

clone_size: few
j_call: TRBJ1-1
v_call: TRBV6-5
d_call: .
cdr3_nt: TGTGCCAGCAGTTACTATCAGGCAGGTGAAGCTTTCTTT
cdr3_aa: CASSYYQAGEAFF

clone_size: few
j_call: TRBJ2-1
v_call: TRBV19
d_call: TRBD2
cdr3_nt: TGTGCCAGTAGTACGGGACTAGCGGGAGGGCCGGGCAATGAGCAGTTCTTC
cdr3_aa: CASSTGLAGGPGNEQFF

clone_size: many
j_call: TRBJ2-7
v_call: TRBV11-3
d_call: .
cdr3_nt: TGTGCCAGCAGCTTCAGTGAGGTCTACGAGCAGTACTTC
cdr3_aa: CASSFSEVYEQYF

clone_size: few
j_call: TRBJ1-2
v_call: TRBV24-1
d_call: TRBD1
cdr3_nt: TGTGCCACCAGTGCCCGACAGGGAGCCTATGGCTACACCTTC
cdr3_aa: CATSARQGAYGYTF

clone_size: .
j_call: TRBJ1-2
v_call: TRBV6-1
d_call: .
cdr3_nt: TGTGCCAGCAGTTATTCCGCTAACTATGGCTACACCTTC
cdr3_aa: CASSYSANYGYTF

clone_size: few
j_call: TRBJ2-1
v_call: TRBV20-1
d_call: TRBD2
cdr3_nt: TGCAGTGCTGATAGCGGGCCGGATGGTGATGAGCAGTTCTTC
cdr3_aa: CSADSGPDGDEQFF

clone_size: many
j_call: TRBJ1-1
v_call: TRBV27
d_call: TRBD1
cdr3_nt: TGTGCCAGCAGGGACTCCCAGGGGGACAACACTGAAGCTTTCTTT
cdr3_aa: CASRDSQGDNTEAFF

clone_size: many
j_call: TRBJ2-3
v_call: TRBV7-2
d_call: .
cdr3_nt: TGTGCCAGCAGCTTAAAGTCCCCCTGGGCAGATACGCAGTATTTT
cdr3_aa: CASSLKSPWADTQYF

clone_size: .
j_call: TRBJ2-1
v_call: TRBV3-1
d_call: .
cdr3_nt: TGTGCCAGCAGCCGTTCAGGGGAGAATGAGCAGTTCTTC
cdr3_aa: CASSRSGENEQFF

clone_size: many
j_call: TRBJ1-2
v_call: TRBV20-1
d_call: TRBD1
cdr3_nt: TGCAGTGCGCCCGGACAGGGCGCCTCCTTAGGTGGCTACACCTTC
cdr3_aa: CSAPGQGASLGGYTF

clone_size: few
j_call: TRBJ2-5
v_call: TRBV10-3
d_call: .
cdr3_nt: TGTGCCATCAGTTCCGGACAGAGCCAAGAGACCCAGTACTTC
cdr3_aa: CAISSGQSQETQYF

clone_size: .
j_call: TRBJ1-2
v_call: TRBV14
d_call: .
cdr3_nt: TGTGCCAGCAGCCAAGGCGGGACCTCAAGAGTTTATGGCTACACCTTC
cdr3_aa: CASSQGGTSRVYGYTF

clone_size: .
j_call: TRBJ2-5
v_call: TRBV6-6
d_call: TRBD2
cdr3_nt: TGTGCCAGCAGTTACGGGGTCGGTTCGGGGGGGACTACCCAGTACTTC
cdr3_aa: CASSYGVGSGGTTQYF

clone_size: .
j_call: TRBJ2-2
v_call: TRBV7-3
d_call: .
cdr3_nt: TGTGCCAGCAGCCCCCAGGGCGGAGCGGCCGGGGAGCTGTTTTTT
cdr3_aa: CASSPQGGAAGELFF

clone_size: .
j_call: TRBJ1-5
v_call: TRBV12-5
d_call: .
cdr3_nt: TGTGCTAGTGGTCCCGGGGTGGGCCCAAGGCAGCCCCAGCATTTT
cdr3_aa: CASGPGVGPRQPQHF

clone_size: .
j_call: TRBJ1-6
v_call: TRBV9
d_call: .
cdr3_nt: TGTGCCAGCAGCCCCCGGGCAGGGAGGGATTCACCCCTCCACTTT
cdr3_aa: CASSPRAGRDSPLHF

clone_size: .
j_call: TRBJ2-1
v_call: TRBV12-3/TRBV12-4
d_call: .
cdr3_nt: TGTGCCACTGGACTTTACAATGAGCAGTTCTTC
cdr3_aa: CATGLYNEQFF

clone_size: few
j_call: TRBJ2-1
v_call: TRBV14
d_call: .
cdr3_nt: TGTGCCAGCAGCCCCAAGATAGCGGTCTACAATGAGCAGTTCTTC
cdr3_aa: CASSPKIAVYNEQFF

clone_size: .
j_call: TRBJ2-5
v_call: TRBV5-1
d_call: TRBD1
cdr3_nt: TGCGCCAGCAGCGCCCGAGGACAGGTGGTAGAGACCCAGTACTTC
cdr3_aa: CASSARGQVVETQYF

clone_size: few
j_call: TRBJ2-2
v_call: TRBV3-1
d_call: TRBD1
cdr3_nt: TGTGCCAGCAGCCAAGATCGGGGACAGCTTAACACCGGGGAGCTGTTTTTT
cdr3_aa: CASSQDRGQLNTGELFF

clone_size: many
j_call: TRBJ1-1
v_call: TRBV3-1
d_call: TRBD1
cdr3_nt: TGTGCCAGCAGCCAAGTCTCAGGGGGATCCCCGCGGATGGCTTTCTTT
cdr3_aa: CASSQVSGGSPRMAFF

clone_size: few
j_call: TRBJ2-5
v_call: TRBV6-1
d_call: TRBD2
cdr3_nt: TGTGCCAGCACGACTAGCGCAGAGACCCAGTACTTC
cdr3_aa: CASTTSAETQYF

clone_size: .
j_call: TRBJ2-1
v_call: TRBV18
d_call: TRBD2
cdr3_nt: TGTGCCAGCTCAGCGACTAGCGGGGACTACAATGAGCAGTTCTTC
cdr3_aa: CASSATSGDYNEQFF

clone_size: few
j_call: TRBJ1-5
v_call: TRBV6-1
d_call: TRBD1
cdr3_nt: TGTGCCAGCAGTGGGTTCAGGGGGACAGGGGGCTTTCAGCCCCAGCATTTT
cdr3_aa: CASSGFRGTGGFQPQHF

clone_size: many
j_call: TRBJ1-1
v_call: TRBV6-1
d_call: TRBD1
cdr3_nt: TGTGCCAGCACTCAACAGGGGATTAAAACTGAAGCTTTCTTT
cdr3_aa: CASTQQGIKTEAFF

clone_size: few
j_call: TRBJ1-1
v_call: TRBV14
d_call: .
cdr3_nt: TGTGCCAGCAGCCCCCGGTATGTGAACACTGAAGCTTTCTTT
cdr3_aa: CASSPRYVNTEAFF